Below, one T cell receptor beta chain is given with its context. Antigen: not known. The assay that was used to sequence DNA from cultured CD4+ T cells was the Oncomine TCR Beta short-read assay. TCRdb redid the calling of the PCR reads with MiXCR, one entry per CDR3 protein. The sample carries about 4,400 distinct CDR3 sequences, 38% recorded once. Treatment meaning: approximately nine-day PBMC culture with coronavirus spike peptide pools or control peptides (ViraFEST assay). The source of the sample is a study of vaccination and CD4 T cells after COVID-19. At the level of the study: Stimulation used overlapping spike peptides from SARS-CoV-2, HCoV-NL63, HCoV-OC43 and HCoV-229E. Regarding the study as a whole: Convalescent patients saw a median approximately 90% of their reactive clones show up only after vaccination.

The sequence derives from a human donor who had recovered from COVID-19. Specimen: CD4+ T cells from blood, cultured in vitro.

This CDR3 reads CASSLGQQYYGYTF. DNA of the CDR3: TGTGCCAGCAGCTTAGGCCAACAGTACTATGGCTACACCTTC. The chain employs TRBV11-2 and TRBJ1-2; the D is unclear. V lost 1 base to trimming and J lost 3 bases, with 9 bases between them. Germline assignment: CDR1 SGHAT and CDR2 FQNNGV. The CDR3 extends over 14 amino acids.